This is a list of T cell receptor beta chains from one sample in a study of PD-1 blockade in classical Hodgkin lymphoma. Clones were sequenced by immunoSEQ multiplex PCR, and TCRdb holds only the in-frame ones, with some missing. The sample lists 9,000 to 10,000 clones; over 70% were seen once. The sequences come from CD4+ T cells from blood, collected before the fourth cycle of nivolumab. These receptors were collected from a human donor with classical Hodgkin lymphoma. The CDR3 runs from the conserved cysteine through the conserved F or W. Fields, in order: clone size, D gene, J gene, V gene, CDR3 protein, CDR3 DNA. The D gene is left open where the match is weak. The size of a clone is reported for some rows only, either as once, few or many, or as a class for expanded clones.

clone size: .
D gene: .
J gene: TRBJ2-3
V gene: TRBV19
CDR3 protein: CASSMQDTQYF
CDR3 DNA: TGTGCCAGTAGTATGCAAGATACGCAGTATTTT

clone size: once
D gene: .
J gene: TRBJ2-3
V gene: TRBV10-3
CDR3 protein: CAISDSITDTQYF
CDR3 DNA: TGTGCCATCAGTGACAGCATCACAGATACGCAGTATTTT

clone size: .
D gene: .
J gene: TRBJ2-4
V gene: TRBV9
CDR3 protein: CASSVEPRGENIQYF
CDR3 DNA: TGTGCCAGCAGCGTAGAACCCAGAGGGGAAAACATTCAGTACTTC

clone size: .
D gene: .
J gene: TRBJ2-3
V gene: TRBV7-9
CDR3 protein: CASSLRAGADTQYF
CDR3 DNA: TGTGCCAGCAGCTTGCGAGCAGGCGCAGATACGCAGTATTTT

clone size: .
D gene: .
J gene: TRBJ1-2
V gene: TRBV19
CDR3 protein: CASSKEVRRGHGYTF
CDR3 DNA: TGTGCCAGTAGTAAAGAGGTTCGAAGAGGTCATGGCTACACCTTC

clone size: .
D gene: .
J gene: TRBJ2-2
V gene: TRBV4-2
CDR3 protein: CASRIDGGAANTGELFF
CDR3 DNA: TGTGCCAGCAGGATAGATGGGGGGGCTGCGAACACCGGGGAGCTGTTTTTT

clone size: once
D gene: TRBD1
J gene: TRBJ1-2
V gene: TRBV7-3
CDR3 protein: CASSRRQGPDGYTF
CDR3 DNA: TGTGCCAGCAGCCGGAGACAGGGCCCTGATGGCTACACCTTC

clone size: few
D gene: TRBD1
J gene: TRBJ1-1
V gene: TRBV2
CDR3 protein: CASSETGGNTEAFF
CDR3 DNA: TGTGCCAGCAGTGAGACAGGGGGGAATACTGAAGCTTTCTTT

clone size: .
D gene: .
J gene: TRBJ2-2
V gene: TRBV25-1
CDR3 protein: CASSEGYTGELFF
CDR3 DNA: TGTGCCAGCAGTGAAGGATACACCGGGGAGCTGTTTTTT

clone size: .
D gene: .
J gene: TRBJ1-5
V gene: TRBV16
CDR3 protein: CASSPLDSGFSNQPQHF
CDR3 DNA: TGTGCCAGCAGCCCGTTGGACAGCGGGTTTTCCAATCAGCCCCAGCATTTT

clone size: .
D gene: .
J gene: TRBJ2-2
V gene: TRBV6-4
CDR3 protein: CASKQGRNTGELFF
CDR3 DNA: TGTGCCAGCAAGCAGGGCAGGAACACCGGGGAGCTGTTTTTT

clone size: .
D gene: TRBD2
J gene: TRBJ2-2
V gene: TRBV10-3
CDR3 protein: CAITPGLEATGELFF
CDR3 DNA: TGTGCCATCACCCCGGGACTAGAGGCCACCGGGGAGCTGTTTTTT

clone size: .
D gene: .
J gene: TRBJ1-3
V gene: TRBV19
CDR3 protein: CASIVRSGNTIYF
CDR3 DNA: TGTGCCAGTATTGTCCGCTCTGGAAACACCATATATTTT

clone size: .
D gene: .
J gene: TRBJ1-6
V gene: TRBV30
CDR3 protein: CAWSVSQQVGNSPLHF
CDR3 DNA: TGTGCCTGGAGTGTCTCACAGCAAGTTGGGAATTCACCCCTCCACTTT

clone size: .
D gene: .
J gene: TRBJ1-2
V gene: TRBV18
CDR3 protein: CASSRQYGYTF
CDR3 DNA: TGTGCCAGCTCAAGGCAGTATGGCTACACCTTC

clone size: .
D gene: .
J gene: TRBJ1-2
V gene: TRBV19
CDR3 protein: CASIPGHRRNYGYTF
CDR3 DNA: TGTGCCAGTATCCCGGGACACCGAAGGAACTATGGCTACACCTTC

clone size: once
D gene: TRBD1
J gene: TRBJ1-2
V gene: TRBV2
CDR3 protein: CASSDTQGAHNYGYTF
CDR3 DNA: TGTGCCAGCAGTGACACACAGGGGGCCCATAACTATGGCTACACCTTC

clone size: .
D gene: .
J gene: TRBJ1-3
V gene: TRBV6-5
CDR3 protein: CASSREGLGGNTIYF
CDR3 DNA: TGTGCCAGCAGTCGGGAGGGCCTAGGCGGAAACACCATATATTTT

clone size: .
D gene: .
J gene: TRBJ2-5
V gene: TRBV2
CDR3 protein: CASSGSKVGGQETQYF
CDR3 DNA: TGTGCCAGCAGTGGCTCCAAAGTGGGGGGTCAAGAGACCCAGTACTTC

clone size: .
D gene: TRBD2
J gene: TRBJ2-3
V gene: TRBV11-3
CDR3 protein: CASSLFGGGGDTQYF
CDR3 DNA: TGTGCCAGCAGCTTATTTGGCGGGGGAGGAGATACGCAGTATTTT

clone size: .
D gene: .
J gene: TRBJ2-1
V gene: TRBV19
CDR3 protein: CASSALDEQFF
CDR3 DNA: TGTGCCAGTAGTGCCCTAGATGAGCAGTTCTTC

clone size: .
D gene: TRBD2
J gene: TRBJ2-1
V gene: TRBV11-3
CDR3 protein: CASSYTSGSFNEQFF
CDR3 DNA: TGTGCCAGCAGCTACACTAGCGGGAGTTTCAATGAGCAGTTCTTC

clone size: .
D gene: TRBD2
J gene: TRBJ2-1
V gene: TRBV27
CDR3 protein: CASSLEPSTSGRIYEQFF
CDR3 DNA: TGTGCCAGCAGTTTAGAACCGTCGACTAGCGGGAGGATCTATGAGCAGTTCTTC

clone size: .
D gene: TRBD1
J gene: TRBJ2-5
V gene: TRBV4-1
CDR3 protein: CASTIDRAGETQYF
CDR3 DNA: TGCGCCAGCACCATAGACAGGGCTGGAGAGACCCAGTACTTC

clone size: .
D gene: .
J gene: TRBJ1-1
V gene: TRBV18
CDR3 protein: CASLPGNQGGTEAFF
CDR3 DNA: TGTGCCAGCCTCCCGGGAAATCAAGGGGGCACTGAAGCTTTCTTT

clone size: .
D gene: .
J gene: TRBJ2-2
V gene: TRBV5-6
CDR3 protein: CASSLGGTNTGELFF
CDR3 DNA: TGTGCCAGCAGCTTGGGGGGGACGAACACCGGGGAGCTGTTTTTT

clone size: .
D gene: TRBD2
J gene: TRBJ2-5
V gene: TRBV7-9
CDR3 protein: CASSYGLAAMGETQYF
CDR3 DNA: TGTGCCAGCAGCTACGGACTAGCCGCGATGGGGGAGACCCAGTACTTC

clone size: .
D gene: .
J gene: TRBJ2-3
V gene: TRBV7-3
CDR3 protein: CASSLRQDTDTQYF
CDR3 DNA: TGTGCCAGCAGCTTAAGACAGGACACAGATACGCAGTATTTT

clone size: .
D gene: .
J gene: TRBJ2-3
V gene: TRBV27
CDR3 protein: CASSLWGADTQYF
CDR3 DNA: TGTGCCAGCAGTTTATGGGGGGCAGATACGCAGTATTTT

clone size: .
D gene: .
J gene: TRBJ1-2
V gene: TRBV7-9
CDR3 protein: CASSLATGGYGYTF
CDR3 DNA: TGTGCCAGCAGCTTAGCCACAGGTGGCTATGGCTACACCTTC

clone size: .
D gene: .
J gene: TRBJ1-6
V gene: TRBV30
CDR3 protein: CAWSEDGRSPLHF
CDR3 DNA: TGTGCCTGGAGTGAGGATGGCCGTTCACCCCTCCACTTT

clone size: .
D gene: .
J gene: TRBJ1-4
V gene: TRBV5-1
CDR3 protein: CASSLARVSGEKLFF
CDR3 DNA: TGCGCCAGCAGCTTGGCCAGGGTGTCCGGTGAAAAACTGTTTTTT

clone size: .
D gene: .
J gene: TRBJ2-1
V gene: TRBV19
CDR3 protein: CASKGGATGSNAEQFF
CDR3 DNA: TGTGCCAGTAAAGGGGGGGCGACAGGGTCGAATGCTGAGCAGTTCTTC

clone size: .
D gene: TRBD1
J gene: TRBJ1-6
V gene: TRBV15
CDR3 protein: CATSPRQGQNSPLHF
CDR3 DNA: TGTGCCACCAGCCCTAGACAGGGGCAGAATTCACCCCTCCACTTT

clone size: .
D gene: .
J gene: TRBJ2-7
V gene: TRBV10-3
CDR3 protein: CAISESSGEQYF
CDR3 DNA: TGTGCCATCAGTGAGTCTAGCGGCGAGCAGTACTTC

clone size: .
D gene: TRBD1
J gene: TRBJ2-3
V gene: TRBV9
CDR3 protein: CASSAGTGGPDTQYF
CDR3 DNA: TGTGCCAGCAGCGCGGGGACAGGGGGCCCAGATACGCAGTATTTT

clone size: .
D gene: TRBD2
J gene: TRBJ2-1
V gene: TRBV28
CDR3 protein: CASRPSSGRASNEQFF
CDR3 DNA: TGTGCCAGCAGGCCATCTAGCGGGAGGGCCAGCAATGAGCAGTTCTTC

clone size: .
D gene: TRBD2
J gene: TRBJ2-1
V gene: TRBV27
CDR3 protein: CASSLSPGLAGVGYNEQFF
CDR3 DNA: TGTGCCAGCAGTTTATCGCCGGGACTAGCGGGAGTCGGCTACAATGAGCAGTTCTTC

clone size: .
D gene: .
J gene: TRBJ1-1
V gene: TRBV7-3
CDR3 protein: CASSLTPGEAFF
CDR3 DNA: TGTGCCAGCAGCTTAACCCCAGGGGAAGCTTTCTTT

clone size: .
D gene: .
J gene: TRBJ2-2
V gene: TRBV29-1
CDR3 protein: CSVGGQGRNTGELFF
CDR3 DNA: TGCAGCGTTGGGGGTCAGGGGCGAAACACCGGGGAGCTGTTTTTT

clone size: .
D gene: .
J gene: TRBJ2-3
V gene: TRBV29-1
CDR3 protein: CSVDRSTTDTQYF
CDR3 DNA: TGCAGCGTCGACAGAAGCACCACAGATACGCAGTATTTT

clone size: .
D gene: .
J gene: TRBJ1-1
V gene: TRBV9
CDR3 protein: CASSARAQSPNTEAFF
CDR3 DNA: TGTGCCAGCAGCGCAAGAGCTCAGTCTCCGAACACTGAAGCTTTCTTT

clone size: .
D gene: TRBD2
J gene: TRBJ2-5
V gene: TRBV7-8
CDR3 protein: CASSLEGLRLVRQETQYF
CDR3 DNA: TGTGCCAGCAGCTTAGAGGGACTACGACTTGTGAGACAAGAGACCCAGTACTTC

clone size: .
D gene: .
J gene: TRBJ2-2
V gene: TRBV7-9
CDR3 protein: CASSPPGTNTGELFF
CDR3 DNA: TGTGCCAGCAGCCCACCGGGAACCAATACCGGGGAGCTGTTTTTT

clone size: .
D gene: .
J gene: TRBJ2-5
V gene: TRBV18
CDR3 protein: CASSPTAQETQYF
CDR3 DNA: TGTGCCAGCTCACCGACTGCTCAAGAGACCCAGTACTTC

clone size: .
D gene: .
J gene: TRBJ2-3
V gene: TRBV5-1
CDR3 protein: CASTPRGGGTDTQYF
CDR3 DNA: TGCGCCAGCACCCCCCGCGGTGGTGGTACAGATACGCAGTATTTT

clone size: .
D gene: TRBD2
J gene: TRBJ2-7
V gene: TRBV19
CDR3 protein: CASSIWLAASYEQYF
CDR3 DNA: TGTGCCAGTAGTATTTGGCTAGCGGCCTCCTACGAGCAGTACTTC

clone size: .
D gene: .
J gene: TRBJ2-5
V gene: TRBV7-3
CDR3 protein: CASSLNAAGGETQYF
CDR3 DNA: TGTGCCAGCAGCTTAAACGCAGCGGGTGGAGAGACCCAGTACTTC

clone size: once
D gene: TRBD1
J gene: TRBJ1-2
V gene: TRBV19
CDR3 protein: CASSGGTAVYGYTF
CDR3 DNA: TGTGCCAGTAGTGGCGGGACAGCAGTCTATGGCTACACCTTC

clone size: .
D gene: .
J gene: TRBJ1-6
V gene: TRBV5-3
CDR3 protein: CARSSPGPENSPLHF
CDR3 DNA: TGTGCCAGAAGCTCCCCTGGCCCAGAGAATTCACCCCTCCACTTT

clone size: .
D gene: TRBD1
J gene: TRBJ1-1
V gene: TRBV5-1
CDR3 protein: CASSLGDRGWVNTEAFF
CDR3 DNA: TGCGCCAGCAGCTTGGGGGACAGGGGGTGGGTGAACACTGAAGCTTTCTTT

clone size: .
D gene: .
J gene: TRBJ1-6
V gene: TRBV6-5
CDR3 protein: CASSSGLQFAPLHF
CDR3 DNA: TGTGCCAGCAGTTCGGGCCTACAATTTGCGCCCCTCCACTTT

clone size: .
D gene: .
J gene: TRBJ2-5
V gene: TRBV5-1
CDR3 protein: CASSLAGGQETQYF
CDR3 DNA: TGCGCCAGCAGCTTGGCTGGGGGGCAAGAGACCCAGTACTTC

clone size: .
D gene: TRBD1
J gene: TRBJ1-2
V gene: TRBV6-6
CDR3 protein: CASSYDREFYGYTF
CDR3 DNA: TGTGCCAGCAGTTACGACAGGGAGTTCTATGGCTACACCTTC

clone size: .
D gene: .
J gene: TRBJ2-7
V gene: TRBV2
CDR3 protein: CASSLISNEQYF
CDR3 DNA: TGTGCCAGCAGTTTGATATCCAACGAGCAGTACTTC

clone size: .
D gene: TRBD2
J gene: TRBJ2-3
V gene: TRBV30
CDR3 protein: CAWSGKGLSLGTDTQYF
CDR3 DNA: TGTGCCTGGAGCGGAAAGGGACTATCCCTAGGCACAGATACGCAGTATTTT

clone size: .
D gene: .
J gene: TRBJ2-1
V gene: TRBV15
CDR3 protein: CATSRDWGSYNEQFF
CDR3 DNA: TGTGCCACCAGCAGAGACTGGGGCTCCTACAATGAGCAGTTCTTC

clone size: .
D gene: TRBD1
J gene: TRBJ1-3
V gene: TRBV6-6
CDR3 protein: CASSYKQGAGNTIYF
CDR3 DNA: TGTGCCAGCAGTTACAAACAGGGGGCTGGAAACACCATATATTTT

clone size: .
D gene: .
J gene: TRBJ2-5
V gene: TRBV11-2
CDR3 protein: CASSSLYQETQYF
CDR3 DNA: TGTGCCAGCAGCTCCCTGTACCAAGAGACCCAGTACTTC

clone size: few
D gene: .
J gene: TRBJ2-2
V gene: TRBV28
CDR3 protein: CASSYVNTGELFF
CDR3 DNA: TGTGCCAGCAGTTATGTGAACACCGGGGAGCTGTTTTTT